Below are 12 T cell receptor beta chains sequenced from a single sample in a study of human versus mouse CDR3 diversity and MHC coevolution. Profiled with immunoSEQ multiplex PCR; TCRdb holds only in-frame clones, not every one. The sample includes around 74,000 clones, under 95% seen only once; the top ten take around 0.15%. Source material: naive CD4+ T cells from blood. Subset defined: CD45RO-negative CD62L-positive naive CD4 T cells. These receptors originate from a person aged 30 to 69 in good health.

The rearrangement links TRBV6-5 to TRBJ2-7; maybe TRBD2 (5 bases). CDR1 and CDR2 (germline): MNHEY, SVGAGI. The V end lost 2 bases, the J end lost 0 bases, and 11 bases lay between the germline ends. The CDR3 sequence is 15 residues long. The CDR3 nucleotides are TGTGCCAGCAGTTACACGGGAAGGAGCTCCTACGAGCAGTACTTC. Translation: CASSYTGRSSYEQYF.

This sequence joins TRBV5-6 and TRBJ1-1; D gene ambiguous. The germline V gene has CDR1 SGHDT and CDR2 YYEEEE. This CDR3 region has 16 residues. Trimming took off 4 bases at V and 11 bases at J, with 27 bases between the two ends. The CDR3 region has the DNA TGTGCCAGCAGCCTCGGCGGGTACAGACCTCGTCTTGGGGCTTTCTTT. Protein: CASSLGGYRPRLGAFF.

This rearrangement joins TRBV6-1 to TRBJ2-4; 11 bases map to TRBD1. Trimming removed 6 bases from V and 3 bases from J; junction bases left unmatched: 4. The CDR3 covers 15 residues. Germline loops: CDR1 MNHNS, CDR2 SASEGT. The CDR3 DNA sequence: TGTGCCAGCAGAACAGGGACAGGGGGCAAAAACATTCAGTACTTC. Its translation: CASRTGTGGKNIQYF.

The chain is built from TRBV23-1 and TRBJ2-7, with D unclear. TRBV23-1 carries the ORF label, with uncertain function. V lost 2 bases and J 0 bases, leaving 17 bases between the germline ends. This CDR3 is built from 17 residues. Here the CDR3 reads CASSQPPLCVSSYEQYF. The CDR3 DNA reads as TGCGCCAGCAGTCAACCCCCCTTATGCGTAAGCTCCTACGAGCAGTACTTC.

This sequence joins TRBV10-3 and TRBJ1-2; 7 bases fit TRBD1. Germline CDR1 reads ENHRY; CDR2 reads SYGVKD. CDR3 length equals 13 residues. J lost 6 bases, V lost 5 bases, and 6 bases had no gene match. This chain's CDR3 is CAISTGTANGYTF. The CDR3 bases are TGTGCCATCAGTACCGGGACAGCTAATGGCTACACCTTC.

The chain combines TRBV7-2 with TRBJ2-1; D is perhaps TRBD2 (6 bases). Per germline, CDR1 SGHTA and CDR2 FQGNSA. The CDR3 consists of 18 residues. Trimming took off 1 base at V and 4 bases at J, with 20 bases between the two ends. The CDR3 DNA is TGTGCCAGCAGCTTAGAGTGGCAGGGAACGACTAGGTACAATGAGCAGTTCTTC. Its translation: CASSLEWQGTTRYNEQFF.

Turning to this clone: The same CDR3 arises from other DNA sequences in this sample as well. The chain recombines TRBV7-9 with TRBJ1-6, with D perhaps matching TRBD1 (5 bases). From germline, CDR1 is SEHNR and CDR2 FQNEAQ (reference sequence). Trimming removed 1 base from V and 5 bases from J, with 6 bases in between. The CDR3 has 14 residues. This CDR3 is CASSLGQNNSPLHF. CDR3 nucleotide sequence: TGTGCCAGCAGCTTAGGACAGAATAATTCACCCCTCCACTTT.

The chain joins TRBV27 to TRBJ1-4; the D gene is possibly TRBD1 (5 bases). The CDR3 totals 14 residues. V was trimmed by 3 bases and J by 2 bases, leaving 7 bases between them. Germline CDR1 reads MNHEY; CDR2 reads SMNVEV (reference sequence). CDR3 region: CASSFWGTNEKLFF. The CDR3 DNA reads as TGTGCCAGCAGTTTTTGGGGCACTAATGAAAAACTGTTTTTT.

The V gene is TRBV7-6, the J gene TRBJ2-7, with 11 bases that match TRBD2. V gave up 3 bases and J gave up 2 bases; unmatched junction bases: 0. The CDR3 runs to 14 residues. In germline, CDR1 is SGHVS, CDR2 FNYEAQ. CDR3 DNA sequence: TGTGCCAGCAGCTTGACTAGCGGGACCTACGAGCAGTACTTC. As protein: CASSLTSGTYEQYF.

The gene calls are TRBV6-5 and TRBJ2-7; 11 nucleotides line up with TRBD2. V lost 4 bases to trimming and J lost 1 base; unmatched junction nucleotides: 3. Germline-derived CDR1 and CDR2 are MNHEY and SVGAGI. The CDR3 extends over 15 amino acids. CDR3 amino acids: CASSSRLAGSYEQYF. In DNA form, the CDR3 reads TGTGCCAGCAGTTCGCGACTAGCGGGGTCCTACGAGCAGTACTTC.

The chain uses TRBV6-5 and TRBJ1-1; D gene ambiguous. With 6 bases removed from V and 5 bases from J, the gap between germline ends came to 13 bases. The CDR3 consists of 13 residues. Germline loops: CDR1 MNHEY, CDR2 SVGAGI. The CDR3, as DNA: TGTGCCAGCAGAGGTGGTGGGAGGACTGAAGCTTTCTTT. Amino acid sequence: CASRGGGRTEAFF.

The V and J genes are TRBV19 and TRBJ1-1, with D possibly TRBD1 on 6 matching bases. The ends were cut back, 5 bases at V and 6 bases at J, with 13 bases in the middle. The CDR3 is 13 residues long. Germline V CDR1 and CDR2: LNHDA, SQIVND (reference sequence). CDR3 sequence (DNA): TGTGCCAGTAGTTCAACAGGGAAATCTGAAGCTTTCTTT. This translates into CASSSTGKSEAFF.